This note documents a single T cell receptor beta chain sequence. The antigen it binds to is not known. Base qualities are missing; no much larger clone stands one base away. The CDR3 regions of human TCRbeta chains were analyzed by immunosequencing. In the authors' own workflow: TCRs in the repertoires were compared against a reference library of SARS-CoV-2-specific TCRs that had been generated with the MIRA antigen-specificity platform. Breadth was defined as the fraction of unique TCRs that were SARS-CoV-2-associated. Depth was defined as the fraction of total T cells that were SARS-CoV-2-associated. Each spike-specific TCR was assigned to its reactive spike region and to a CD4 or CD8 class using the MIRA data. Log10-transformed breadth and depth values were compared by one-way ANOVA with Sidak's multiple comparisons tests. TCRdb took this table from immuneACCESS and kept in-frame rearrangements with V and J called. Such tables lack part of the clones; where checked against another copy, unresolved V genes explain under half of the gap, and the rest is unexplained. The D gene and trimming were derived from the DNA, and the V and J assignments and clone size from that table. In all, the sample holds about 120,000 clones, and 90% of those were seen once. The top ten hold 4% to 4.5% of the sample.

The record originates from a study of T cell responses to AZD1222 COVID-19 vaccine (dated by TCRdb to the early 2020s). Some background on the complete study: A total of 233 trial participants underwent TCR sequencing, of whom approximately 200 had received two doses of AZD1222 and approximately 25 had received two doses of the MenACWY control vaccine. Trial participants were enrolled by age into 18-55, 56-69 and 70-plus year subgroups, with around 150, 28 and 57 TCR-sequenced participants respectively. What the authors observed across the whole study: Participants were mostly white British and included more females than males, and it was suggested by the authors that clonal diversity may have been underestimated. No day 14 peak-response samples were available, so repertoires were characterized only after the peak T cell response. After two AZD1222 doses, both the breadth and the depth of spike-specific TCRs were significantly higher than at day 0 and than in MenACWY recipients. The 56-69-year group was small, and its depth increase did not reach significance, likely because of low power. Conclusions about previously exposed vaccinees are limited because only five to seven AZD1222 recipients were SARS-CoV-2 seropositive at baseline. Reportedly, almost half of the unique spike-specific TCRs recognized epitopes lying outside the regions that are mutated in the B.1.351 and B.1.1.7 variants. Vaccine-associated CD4 TCRs spanned the whole spike protein, with dominant responses in regions 160-218 and 743-854.

Read against the paper, the sample's time point label means: about 28 days (+/-7) after the second vaccine dose. This specimen's treatment or condition label, interpreted: meningococcal conjugate vaccine given as trial control. Vaccinee samples were obtained from the UK trials COV001 and COV002, which included a single-blind randomized controlled phase 2/3 trial of AZD1222 (ChAdOx1 nCoV-19) in healthy adults. Trial participant PBMC samples were collected at day 0 and day 28 after the second dose for TCRbeta chain sequencing. The CDR3 covers 17 residues, taking in both the cysteine and the phenylalanine. Only the CDR3 DNA is retained, 51 bases long and in frame from the first base. According to the germline V gene, CDR1 reads LGHNA and CDR2 reads YNFKEQ. For this chain, trimming is 8 bases at the V end and 4 bases at the J end, and the number of junction bases without a gene match is 17.

Sequences were derived from peripheral blood, sampled 28 days after the second dose of the MenACWY control vaccine. The TCR was taken from an adult who received the MenACWY meningococcal vaccine as a control. The chain employs TRBV4-2 and TRBJ2-5; 9 central nucleotides agree with TRBD1. The CDR3 in this case is CASGSGQGIGYTETQYF. The sequenced DNA is TGTGCCAGCGGATCGGGACAGGGCATCGGGTATACAGAGACCCAGTACTTC.